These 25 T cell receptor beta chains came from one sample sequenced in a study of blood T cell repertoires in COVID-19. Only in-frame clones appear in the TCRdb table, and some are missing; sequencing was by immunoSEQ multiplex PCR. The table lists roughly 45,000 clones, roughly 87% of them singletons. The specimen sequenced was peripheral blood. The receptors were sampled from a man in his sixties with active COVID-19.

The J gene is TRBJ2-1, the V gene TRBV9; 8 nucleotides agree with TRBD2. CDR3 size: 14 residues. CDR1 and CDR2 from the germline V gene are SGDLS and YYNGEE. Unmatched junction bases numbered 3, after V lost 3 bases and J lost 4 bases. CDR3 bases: TGTGCCAGCAGCGGCGGGGGGCCGTACAATGAGCAGTTCTTC. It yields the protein CASSGGGPYNEQFF.

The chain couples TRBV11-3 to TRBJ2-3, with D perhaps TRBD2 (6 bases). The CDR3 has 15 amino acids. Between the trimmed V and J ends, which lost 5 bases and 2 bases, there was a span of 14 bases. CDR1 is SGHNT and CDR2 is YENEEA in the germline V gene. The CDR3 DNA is TGTGCCAGCAGCGGTCCGGGGCGGGACACAGATACGCAGTATTTT. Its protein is CASSGPGRDTDTQYF.

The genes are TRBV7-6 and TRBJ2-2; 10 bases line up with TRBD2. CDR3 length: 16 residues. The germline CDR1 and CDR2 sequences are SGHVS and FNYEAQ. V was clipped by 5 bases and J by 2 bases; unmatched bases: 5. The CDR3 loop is CASSILAGANTGELFF. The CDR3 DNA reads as TGTGCCAGCAGCATTCTAGCGGGAGCAAACACCGGGGAGCTGTTTTTT.

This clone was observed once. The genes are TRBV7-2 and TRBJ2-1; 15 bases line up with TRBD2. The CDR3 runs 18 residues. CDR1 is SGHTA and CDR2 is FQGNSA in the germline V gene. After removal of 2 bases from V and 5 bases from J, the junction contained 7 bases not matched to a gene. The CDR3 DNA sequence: TGTGCCAGCAGCTTATCTCCGGGACTAGCGGGGGGCAACAATGAGCAGTTCTTC. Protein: CASSLSPGLAGGNNEQFF. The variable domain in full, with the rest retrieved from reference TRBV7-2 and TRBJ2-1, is GAGVSQSPSNKVTEKGKDVELRCDPISGHTALYWYRQSLGQGLEFLIYFQGNSAPDKSGLPSDRFSAERTGGSVSTLTIQRTQQEDSAVYLCASSLSPGLAGGNNEQFFGPGTRLTVL.

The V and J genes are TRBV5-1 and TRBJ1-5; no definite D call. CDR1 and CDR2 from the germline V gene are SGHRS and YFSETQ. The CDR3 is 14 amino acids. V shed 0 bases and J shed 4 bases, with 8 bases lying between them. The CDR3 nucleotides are TGCGCCAGCAGCTTGGGAGACTGGAATCAGCCCCAGCATTTT. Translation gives CASSLGDWNQPQHF.

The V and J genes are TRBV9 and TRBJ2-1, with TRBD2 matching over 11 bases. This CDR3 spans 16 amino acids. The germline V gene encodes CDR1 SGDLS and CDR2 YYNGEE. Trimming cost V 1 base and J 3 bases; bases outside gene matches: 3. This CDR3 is CASSVTGLAGYNEQFF. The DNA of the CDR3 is TGTGCCAGCAGCGTAACAGGACTAGCGGGCTACAATGAGCAGTTCTTC.

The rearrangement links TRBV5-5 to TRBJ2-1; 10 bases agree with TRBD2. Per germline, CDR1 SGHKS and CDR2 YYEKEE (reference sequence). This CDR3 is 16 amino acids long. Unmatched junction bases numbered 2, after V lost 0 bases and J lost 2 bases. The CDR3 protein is CASSLEAGGTYNEQFF. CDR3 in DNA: TGTGCCAGCAGCTTGGAAGCGGGGGGGACCTACAATGAGCAGTTCTTC. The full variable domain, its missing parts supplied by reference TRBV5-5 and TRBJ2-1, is DAGVTQSPTHLIKTRGQQVTLRCSPISGHKSVSWYQQVLGQGPQFIFQYYEKEERGRGNFPDRFSARQFPNYSSELNVNALLLGDSALYLCASSLEAGGTYNEQFFGPGTRLTVL.

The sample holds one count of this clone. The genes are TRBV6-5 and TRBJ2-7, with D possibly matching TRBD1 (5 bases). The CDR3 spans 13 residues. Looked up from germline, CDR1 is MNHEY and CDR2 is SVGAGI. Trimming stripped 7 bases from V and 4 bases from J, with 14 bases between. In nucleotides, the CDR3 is TGTGCCAGCACCCTCAGGACACCATACGAGCAGTACTTC. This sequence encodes CASTLRTPYEQYF.

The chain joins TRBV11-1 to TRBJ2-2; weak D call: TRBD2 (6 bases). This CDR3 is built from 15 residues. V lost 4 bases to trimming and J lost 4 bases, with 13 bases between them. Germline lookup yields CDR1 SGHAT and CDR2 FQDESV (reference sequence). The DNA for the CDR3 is TGTGCCAGCAGCTCTACGGGAGTGAGCACCGGGGAGCTGTTTTTT. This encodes CASSSTGVSTGELFF. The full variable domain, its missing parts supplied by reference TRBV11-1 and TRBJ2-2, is EAEVAQSPRYKITEKSQAVAFWCDPISGHATLYWYRQILGQGPELLVQFQDESVVDDSQLPKDRFSAERLKGVDSTLKIQPAELGDSAMYLCASSSTGVSTGELFFGEGSRLTVL.

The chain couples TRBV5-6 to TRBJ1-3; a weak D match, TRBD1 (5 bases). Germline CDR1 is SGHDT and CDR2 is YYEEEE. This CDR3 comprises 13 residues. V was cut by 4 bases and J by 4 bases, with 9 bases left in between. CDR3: CASSLRQGNTIYF. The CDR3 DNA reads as TGTGCCAGCAGCCTGCGACAGGGAAACACCATATATTTT.

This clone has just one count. Here the CDR3 DNA reads TGTGCCAGCAGTGAAGGGGGACAGGGGGCGCTTGGGGCCAACGTCCTGACTTTC. Translating it yields CASSEGGQGALGANVLTF. V usage is TRBV6-1 and J usage is TRBJ2-6; 12 positions match TRBD1. With 1 base clipped from V and 3 bases from J, the junction kept 4 bases outside the gene matches. Germline values: CDR1 MNHNS, CDR2 SASEGT. The CDR3 length is 18 residues.

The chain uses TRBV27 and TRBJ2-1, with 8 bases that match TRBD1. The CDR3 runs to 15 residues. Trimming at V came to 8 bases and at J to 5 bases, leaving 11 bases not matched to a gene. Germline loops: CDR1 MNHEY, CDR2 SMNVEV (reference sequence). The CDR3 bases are TGTGCCAGCCTAAAGAGGACAGGGTATAACAATGAGCAGTTCTTC. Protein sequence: CASLKRTGYNNEQFF.

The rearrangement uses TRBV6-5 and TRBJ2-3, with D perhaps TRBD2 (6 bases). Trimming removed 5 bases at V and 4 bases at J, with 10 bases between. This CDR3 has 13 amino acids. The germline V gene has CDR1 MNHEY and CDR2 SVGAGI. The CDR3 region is CASSRRLADTQYF. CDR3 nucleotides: TGTGCCAGCAGTCGCCGACTAGCAGATACGCAGTATTTT.

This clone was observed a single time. CDR3 residues: CASTGDGGVNTGELFF. Here the CDR3 DNA reads TGTGCCAGCACGGGTGACGGCGGGGTGAACACCGGGGAGCTGTTTTTT. The J gene is TRBJ2-2, the V gene TRBV2, with a weak D call TRBD2 (6 bases). V lost 7 bases to trimming and J lost 1 base, with 16 bases between them. The CDR3 length is 16 residues. CDR1 SNHLY and CDR2 FYNNEI come from the germline V gene. Full variable domain (remainder filled in from reference TRBV2 and TRBJ2-2): EPEVTQTPSHQVTQMGQEVILRCVPISNHLYFYWYRQILGQKVEFLVSFYNNEISEKSEIFDDQFSVERPDGSNFTLKIRSTKLEDSAMYFCASTGDGGVNTGELFFGEGSRLTVL.

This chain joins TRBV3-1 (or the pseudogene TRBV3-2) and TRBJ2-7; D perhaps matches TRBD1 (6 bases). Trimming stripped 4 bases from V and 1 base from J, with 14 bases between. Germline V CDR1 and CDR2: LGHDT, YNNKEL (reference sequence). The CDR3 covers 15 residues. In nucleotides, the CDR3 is TGTGCCAGCAGCCTTACTTGGACAGAGTCCTACGAGCAGTACTTC. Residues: CASSLTWTESYEQYF.

The CDR3, as DNA: TGTGCCTGGAGGAGACTAGCCGATACGAACACCGGGGAGCTGTTTTTT. It codes for CAWRRLADTNTGELFF. V is TRBV30 and J is TRBJ2-2; 7 bases agree with TRBD2. V lost 3 bases and J lost 0; bases outside the gene matches: 7. Germline V gives CDR1 GTSNPN, CDR2 SVGIG (reference sequence). This CDR3 spans 16 amino acids.

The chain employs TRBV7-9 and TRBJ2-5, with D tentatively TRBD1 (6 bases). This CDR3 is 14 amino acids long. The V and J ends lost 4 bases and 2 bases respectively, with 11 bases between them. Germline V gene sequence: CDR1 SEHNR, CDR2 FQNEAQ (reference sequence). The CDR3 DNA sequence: TGTGCCAGCAGCTCATACAGGGAGCAAGAGACCCAGTACTTC. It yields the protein CASSSYREQETQYF.

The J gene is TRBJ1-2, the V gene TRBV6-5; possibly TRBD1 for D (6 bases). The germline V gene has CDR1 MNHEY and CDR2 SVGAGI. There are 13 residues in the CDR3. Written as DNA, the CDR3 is TGTGCTCTAGAGGACAGCTCTATCTATGGCTACACCTTC. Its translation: CALEDSSIYGYTF.

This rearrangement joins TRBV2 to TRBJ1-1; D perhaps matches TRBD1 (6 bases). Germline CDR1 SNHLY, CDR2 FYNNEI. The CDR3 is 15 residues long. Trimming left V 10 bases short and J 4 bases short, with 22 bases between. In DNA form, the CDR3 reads TGTGCCATCTCGCCCGGGCGGGGGCTGGTCACTGAAGCTTTCTTT. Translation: CAISPGRGLVTEAFF.

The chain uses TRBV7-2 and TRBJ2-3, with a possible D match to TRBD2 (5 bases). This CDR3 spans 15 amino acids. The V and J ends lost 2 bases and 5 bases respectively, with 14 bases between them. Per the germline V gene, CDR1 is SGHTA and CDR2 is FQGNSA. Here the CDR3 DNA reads TGTGCCAGCAGCTTATGGCGGGCGGGCGGAGATACGCAGTATTTT. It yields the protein CASSLWRAGGDTQYF. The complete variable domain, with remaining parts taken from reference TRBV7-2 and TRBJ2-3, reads GAGVSQSPSNKVTEKGKDVELRCDPISGHTALYWYRQSLGQGLEFLIYFQGNSAPDKSGLPSDRFSAERTGGSVSTLTIQRTQQEDSAVYLCASSLWRAGGDTQYFGPGTRLTVL.

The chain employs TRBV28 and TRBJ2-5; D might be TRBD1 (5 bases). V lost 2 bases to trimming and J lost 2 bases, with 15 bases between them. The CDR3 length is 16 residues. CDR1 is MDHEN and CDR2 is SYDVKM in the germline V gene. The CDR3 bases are TGTGCCAGCAGTTTAGGAAGGGGTCCCAAGCAAGAGACCCAGTACTTC. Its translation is CASSLGRGPKQETQYF.

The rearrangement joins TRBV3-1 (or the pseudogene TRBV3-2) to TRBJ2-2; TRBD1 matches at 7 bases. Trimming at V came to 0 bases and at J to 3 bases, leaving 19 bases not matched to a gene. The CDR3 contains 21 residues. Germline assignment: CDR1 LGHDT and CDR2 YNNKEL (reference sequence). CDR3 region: CASSQERLTWTGVTYTGELFF. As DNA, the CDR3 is TGTGCCAGCAGCCAAGAGAGGCTAACCTGGACAGGCGTAACCTACACCGGGGAGCTGTTTTTT.

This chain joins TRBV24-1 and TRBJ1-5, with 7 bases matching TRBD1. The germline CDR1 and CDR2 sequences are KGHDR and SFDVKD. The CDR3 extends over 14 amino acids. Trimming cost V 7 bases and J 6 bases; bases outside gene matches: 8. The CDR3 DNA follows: TGTGCCACCAGCCCGACAGGGCGGACTCAGCCCCAGCATTTT. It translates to CATSPTGRTQPQHF.

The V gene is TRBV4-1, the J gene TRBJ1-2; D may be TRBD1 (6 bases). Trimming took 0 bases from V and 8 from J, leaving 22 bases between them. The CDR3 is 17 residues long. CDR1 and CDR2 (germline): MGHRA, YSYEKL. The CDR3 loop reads CASSQDGGGESLSGYTF. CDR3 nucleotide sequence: TGCGCCAGCAGCCAAGATGGAGGGGGGGAATCTCTATCCGGCTACACCTTC.

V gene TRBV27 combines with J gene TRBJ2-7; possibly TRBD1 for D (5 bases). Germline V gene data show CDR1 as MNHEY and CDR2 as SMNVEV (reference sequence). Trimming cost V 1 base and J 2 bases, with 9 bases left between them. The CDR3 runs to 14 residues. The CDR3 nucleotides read TGTGCCAGCAGTTTATTGCCAGGGACCTACGAGCAGTACTTC. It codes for CASSLLPGTYEQYF.